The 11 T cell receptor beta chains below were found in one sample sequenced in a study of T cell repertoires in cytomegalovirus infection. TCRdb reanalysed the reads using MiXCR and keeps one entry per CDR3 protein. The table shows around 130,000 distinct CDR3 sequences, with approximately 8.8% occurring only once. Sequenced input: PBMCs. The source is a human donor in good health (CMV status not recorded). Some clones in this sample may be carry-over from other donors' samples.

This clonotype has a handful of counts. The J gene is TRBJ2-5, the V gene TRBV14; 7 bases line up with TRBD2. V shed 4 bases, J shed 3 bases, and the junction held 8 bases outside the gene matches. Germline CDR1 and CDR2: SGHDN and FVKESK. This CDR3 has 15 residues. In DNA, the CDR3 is TGTGCCAGCAGCCTGGGAGGGGCGTGGGAAGAGACCCAGTACTTC. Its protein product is CASSLGGAWEETQYF.

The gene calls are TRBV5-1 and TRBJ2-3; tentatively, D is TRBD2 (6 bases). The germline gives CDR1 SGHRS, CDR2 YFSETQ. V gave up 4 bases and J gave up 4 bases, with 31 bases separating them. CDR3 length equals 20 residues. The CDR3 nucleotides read TGCGCCAGCAGCACCCCCGGGACTTCTCCGTTGGGTGTGTCGCCAGATACGCAGTATTTT. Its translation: CASSTPGTSPLGVSPDTQYF. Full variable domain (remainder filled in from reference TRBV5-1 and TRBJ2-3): KAGVTQTPRYLIKTRGQQVTLSCSPISGHRSVSWYQQTPGQGLQFLFEYFSETQRNKGNFPGRFSGRQFSNSRSEMNVSTLELGDSALYLCASSTPGTSPLGVSPDTQYFGPGTRLTVL.

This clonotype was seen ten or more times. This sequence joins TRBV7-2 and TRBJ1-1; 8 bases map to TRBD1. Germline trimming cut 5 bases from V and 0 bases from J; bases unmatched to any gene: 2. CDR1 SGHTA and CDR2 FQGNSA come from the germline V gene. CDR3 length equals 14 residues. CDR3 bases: TGTGCCAGCAGCCGACAGGGGATGAACACTGAAGCTTTCTTT. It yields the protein CASSRQGMNTEAFF.

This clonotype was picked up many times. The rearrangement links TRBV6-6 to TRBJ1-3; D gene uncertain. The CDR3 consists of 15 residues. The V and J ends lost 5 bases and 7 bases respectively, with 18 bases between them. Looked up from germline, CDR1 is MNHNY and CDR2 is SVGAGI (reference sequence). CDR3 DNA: TGTGCCAGCAGTACGGAGAGATTGGTCTCCAACACCATATATTTT. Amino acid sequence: CASSTERLVSNTIYF.

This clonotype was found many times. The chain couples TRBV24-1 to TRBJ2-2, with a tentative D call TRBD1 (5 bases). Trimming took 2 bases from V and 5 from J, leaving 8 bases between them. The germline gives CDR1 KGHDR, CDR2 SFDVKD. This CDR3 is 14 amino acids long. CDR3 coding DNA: TGTGCCACCAGTGATTCGACAGAGACCGGGGAGCTGTTTTTT. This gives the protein CATSDSTETGELFF.

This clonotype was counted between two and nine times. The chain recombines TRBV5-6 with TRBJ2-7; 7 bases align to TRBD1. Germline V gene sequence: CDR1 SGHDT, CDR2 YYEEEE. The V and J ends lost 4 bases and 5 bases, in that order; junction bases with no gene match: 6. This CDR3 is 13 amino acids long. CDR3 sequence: CASSPTGVHEQYF. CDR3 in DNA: TGTGCCAGCAGCCCCACAGGGGTCCACGAGCAGTACTTC.

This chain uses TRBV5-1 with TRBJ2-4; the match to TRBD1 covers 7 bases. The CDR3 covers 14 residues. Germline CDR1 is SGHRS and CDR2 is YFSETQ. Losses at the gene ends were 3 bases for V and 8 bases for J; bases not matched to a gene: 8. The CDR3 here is CASSSTGSPDIQYF. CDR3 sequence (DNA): TGCGCCAGCAGCTCGACAGGGTCCCCAGACATTCAGTACTTC.

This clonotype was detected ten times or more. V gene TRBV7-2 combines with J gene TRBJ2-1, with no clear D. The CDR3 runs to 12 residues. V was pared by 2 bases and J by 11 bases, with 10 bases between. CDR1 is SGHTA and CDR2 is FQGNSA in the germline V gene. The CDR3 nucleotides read TGTGCCAGCAGCTTATTTTTTGGCCAGCAGTTCTTC. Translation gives CASSLFFGQQFF.

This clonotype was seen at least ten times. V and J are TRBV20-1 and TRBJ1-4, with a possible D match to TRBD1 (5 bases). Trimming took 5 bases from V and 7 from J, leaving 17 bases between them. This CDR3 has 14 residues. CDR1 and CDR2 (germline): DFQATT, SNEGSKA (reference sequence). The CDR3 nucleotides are TGCAGTGCTCCAATGGGTGGGGGATCTGAAAAACTGTTTTTT. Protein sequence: CSAPMGGGSEKLFF.

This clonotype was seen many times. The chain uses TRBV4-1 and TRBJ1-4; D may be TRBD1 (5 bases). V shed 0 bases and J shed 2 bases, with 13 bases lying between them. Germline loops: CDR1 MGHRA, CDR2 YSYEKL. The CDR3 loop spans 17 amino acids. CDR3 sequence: CASSQDPGVRTNEKLFF. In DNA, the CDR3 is TGCGCCAGCAGCCAAGATCCGGGGGTGAGGACTAATGAAAAACTGTTTTTT.

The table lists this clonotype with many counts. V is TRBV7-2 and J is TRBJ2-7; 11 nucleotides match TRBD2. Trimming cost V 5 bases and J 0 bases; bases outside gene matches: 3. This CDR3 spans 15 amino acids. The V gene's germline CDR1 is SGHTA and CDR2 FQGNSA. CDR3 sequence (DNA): TGTGCCAGCAGCGTGACTAGCGGGAACTCCTACGAGCAGTACTTC. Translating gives CASSVTSGNSYEQYF. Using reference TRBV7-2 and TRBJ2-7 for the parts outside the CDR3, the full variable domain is GAGVSQSPSNKVTEKGKDVELRCDPISGHTALYWYRQSLGQGLEFLIYFQGNSAPDKSGLPSDRFSAERTGGSVSTLTIQRTQQEDSAVYLCASSVTSGNSYEQYFGPGTRLTVT.